Listed below are T cell receptor beta chains from one sample, sequenced in a study of immune characterization of retroperitoneal liposarcoma. TCRdb reanalysed the PCR reads using MiXCR and keeps one entry per CDR3 protein. The sample consists of about 9,500 distinct CDR3 sequences, about 27% of them appearing once. The sequenced sample consisted of tumor tissue. All receptors come from a male donor with retroperitoneal liposarcoma. Each CDR3 is given with its conserved first and last residue. Each record gives: J gene, D gene, V gene, clone size, CDR3 DNA, CDR3 protein. A D gene is named only where the DNA matches it firmly. Clone size is stated in some rows and not others, as once, few, many or a class when expanded.

>TRBJ2-3|.|TRBV6-4|.
TGTGCCAGCAGTGAATGGTCCACAGATACGCAGTATTTT
CASSEWSTDTQYF
>TRBJ2-5|.|TRBV11-3|many
TGTGCCAGCAGCGCCACCCTCCGGGGCCGCGGTATCCCCTCGACCCAGTACTTC
CASSATLRGRGIPSTQYF
>TRBJ2-1|TRBD2|TRBV6-6|.
TGTGCCAGCAGTTACCTTGGACTAGCGGGGGGGAAAGAGACCCAGTTCTTC
CASSYLGLAGGKETQFF
>TRBJ2-1|TRBD1|TRBV12-3/TRBV12-4|.
TGTGCCAGCAGTTTTCGACAGGGGGCAGGGCAAGAGACCCAGTTCTTC
CASSFRQGAGQETQFF
>TRBJ2-7|.|TRBV25-1|many
TGTGCCAGCATGGGTTATGGGGGTGTTGATGGCGAGCAGTACTTC
CASMGYGGVDGEQYF
>TRBJ2-3|TRBD2|TRBV12-3/TRBV12-4|few
TGTGCCAGCAGCCCATGGACTAGGGACGGCACGCAGTATTTT
CASSPWTRDGTQYF
>TRBJ1-1|TRBD1|TRBV10-2|.
TGCGCCAGCAGCGCGGGACAGCAAGTTACCACGAACACTGAAGCTTTCTTT
CASSAGQQVTTNTEAFF
>TRBJ2-2|.|TRBV27|.
TGTGCCAGCACCGGCCAAAACACCGGGGAGCTGTTTTTT
CASTGQNTGELFF
>TRBJ2-5|.|TRBV6-8|.
TGTGCCAGCCGACGGACTTATTTACAAGAGACCCAGTACTTC
CASRRTYLQETQYF
>TRBJ2-7|.|TRBV7-9|medium-sized
TGTGCCAGCAGCCCGGGTGCGAGGAGCTCCTACAATGAGCAGTACTTC
CASSPGARSSYNEQYF
>TRBJ2-1|.|TRBV5-1|few
TGCGCCAGCAGCTTCGGGGCGCGGCTAGTGTGGCACAATGAGCAGTTCTTC
CASSFGARLVWHNEQFF
>TRBJ2-5|.|TRBV12-3/TRBV12-4|.
TGTGCCAGCAGCCTAACGACCAAGGAGACCCAGTACTTC
CASSLTTKETQYF
>TRBJ2-1|.|TRBV6-1|many
TGTGCCAGCAGTCTTCCCCACGGGATGACCTACGAGCAGTTCTTC
CASSLPHGMTYEQFF
>TRBJ2-5|.|TRBV11-1|.
TGTGCCAGCAGCTCCCGGGACGATGAGACCCAGTACTTC
CASSSRDDETQYF
>TRBJ2-3|TRBD2|TRBV6-1|medium-sized
TGTGCCAGCGAGACTAGCGGGGGAGATACGCAGTATTTT
CASETSGGDTQYF
>TRBJ2-7|TRBD2|TRBV12-3/TRBV12-4|.
TGTGCCAGCAGTTCCAAACCGGGAGGAGTAGCCTACGAGCAGTACTTC
CASSSKPGGVAYEQYF
>TRBJ2-1|TRBD2|TRBV28|few
TGTGCCAGCAGTTTGATGGGGACTAGCGGGGGGGCTTCCTACAATGAGCAGTTCTTC
CASSLMGTSGGASYNEQFF
>TRBJ2-1|.|TRBV7-8|few
TGTGCCAGCAGCTTAAGTCGCAGGGTGACCGTTTTGGTTAGTGAGACCCAGTTCTTC
CASSLSRRVTVLVSETQFF
>TRBJ2-1|.|TRBV7-9|few
TGTGCCAGCAGCTTAGTTTCCTACAATGAGCAGTTCTTC
CASSLVSYNEQFF
>TRBJ2-7|.|TRBV28|medium-sized
TGTGCCAGCACAGGGGCCTACGAGCAGTACTTC
CASTGAYEQYF
>TRBJ2-7|.|TRBV6-1|few
TGTGCCAGCAGTGAGACAGTTTTTTCCTACGAGCAGTACTTC
CASSETVFSYEQYF
>TRBJ2-7|.|TRBV6-1|medium-sized
TGTGCCAGCATAATAGGGACTTCCTACAATGAGCAGTACTTC
CASIIGTSYNEQYF
>TRBJ1-1|.|TRBV6-1|medium-sized
TGTGCCAGCACCAGCGGGACACCCAACACTGAAGCTTTCTTT
CASTSGTPNTEAFF
>TRBJ2-7|TRBD1|TRBV28|few
TGTGCCAGCAACCCGACAGGGAGCTCCTACGAGCAGTACTTC
CASNPTGSSYEQYF
>TRBJ2-3|TRBD2|TRBV11-1|medium-sized
TGTGCCAGCAGCCCCCTAGCGGGGAGCACAGATACGCAGTATTTT
CASSPLAGSTDTQYF
>TRBJ1-1|TRBD1|TRBV7-2|medium-sized
TGTGCCAGCAGCCCCCTGAGACAGGGAGGTGGTGCTTTCTTT
CASSPLRQGGGAFF
>TRBJ2-5|.|TRBV6-6|many
TGTGCCAGCAGTTACTCGATCGGGGAAGGGGCAGAGACCCAGTACTTC
CASSYSIGEGAETQYF
>TRBJ2-5|.|TRBV7-6|.
TGTGCCAGCAGCCCGGCAGGCGCTAGCAGCCTCCAAGAGACCCAGTACTTC
CASSPAGASSLQETQYF
>TRBJ2-1|TRBD1|TRBV7-6|many
TGTGCCAGCAGCTTGGGACAGGGGAGCTCCTACGAGCAGTTCTTC
CASSLGQGSSYEQFF
>TRBJ1-1|.|TRBV12-3/TRBV12-4|.
TGTGCCAGCAGTTTGAAAGGGAACACTGAAGCTTTCTTT
CASSLKGNTEAFF
>TRBJ2-3|.|TRBV7-2|medium-sized
TGTGCCAGCAGCTCCCTCAGCGGGCCCACCTATACGCAGTATTTT
CASSSLSGPTYTQYF
>TRBJ2-1|.|TRBV12-3/TRBV12-4|.
TGTGCCAGCAGTTACGACACTCGCTCCTACAATGAGCAGTTCTTC
CASSYDTRSYNEQFF
>TRBJ2-5|.|TRBV7-3|medium-sized
TGTGCCAGCAGCTGGTTAGGTCAACAGGGAGAGACCCAGTACTTC
CASSWLGQQGETQYF
>TRBJ2-1|TRBD1|TRBV12-3/TRBV12-4|few
TGTGCCAGCAAGGTCGGGACAGGACTTTACGAGCAGTTCTTC
CASKVGTGLYEQFF
>TRBJ2-5|TRBD2|TRBV7-8|large
TGTGCCAGCAGCTTAAGCGTGGAAACGGGGGGGGTCCAGTACTTC
CASSLSVETGGVQYF
>TRBJ1-1|TRBD1|TRBV6-6|once
TGTGCCAGCAGGGTCCCGGGACAGGGTTCGGACACTGAAGCTTTCTTT
CASRVPGQGSDTEAFF
>TRBJ2-3|TRBD1|TRBV6-5|.
TGTGCCAGCAGCACCTCTGCCGGACAGGGAGCAGATACGCAGTATTTT
CASSTSAGQGADTQYF
>TRBJ2-1|.|TRBV6-1|.
TGTGCCAGCAGATTCACAGGGCAATATCGCTACGAGCAGTTCTTC
CASRFTGQYRYEQFF
>TRBJ2-3|TRBD2|TRBV6-1|.
TGTGCCAGCAGATTTAGCGGGGGATACACAGATACGCAGTATTTT
CASRFSGGYTDTQYF
>TRBJ1-1|.|TRBV12-5|.
TGTGCTAGTGCCCTAGGGACGGCGAACACTGAAGCTTTCTTT
CASALGTANTEAFF
>TRBJ2-2|.|TRBV24-1|.
TGTGCCACCAGTGTAAAGGGTGCCGGGGAGCTGTTTTTT
CATSVKGAGELFF
>TRBJ2-7|TRBD1|TRBV6-1|medium-sized
TGTGCCAGCAGTGAATATAACTGGGGACAGGGCTCCTACGAGCAGTACTTC
CASSEYNWGQGSYEQYF
>TRBJ2-4|.|TRBV27|medium-sized
TGTGCCAGCAGTTTAGGATCGGGCCCTAAAGGCGGCAAAAACATTCAGTACTTC
CASSLGSGPKGGKNIQYF
>TRBJ2-1|.|TRBV6-1|many
TGTGCCAGCAGTGAAACGCAGGGACACTACAATGAGCAGTTCTTC
CASSETQGHYNEQFF
>TRBJ1-4|TRBD1|TRBV6-1|few
TGTGCCAGCAGTGGACAGGGACGTAATGAAAAACTGTTTTTT
CASSGQGRNEKLFF
>TRBJ2-1|.|TRBV6-1|many
TGTGCCAGCAGTGACACCGAGGCGTACCAAGAGACCCAGTTCTTC
CASSDTEAYQETQFF
>TRBJ2-5|.|TRBV27|few
TGTGCCAGCAAGGACTACCAAGAGACCCAGTACTTC
CASKDYQETQYF
>TRBJ2-7|TRBD2|TRBV7-2|large
TGTGCCAGCAGCTCGCGGGGGGTCTACAATGAGCAGTACTTC
CASSSRGVYNEQYF
>TRBJ2-3|.|TRBV7-2|.
TGTGCCAGCAGCTTAGCCGCAGATACGCAGTATTTT
CASSLAADTQYF
>TRBJ2-1|.|TRBV24-1|few
TGTGCCACCAGTGATTTAGATAAAGAGACCCAGTTCTTC
CATSDLDKETQFF
>TRBJ2-3|.|TRBV7-2|many
TGTGCCAGCAACATGGAGGGGGCGTCAGATACGCAGTATTTT
CASNMEGASDTQYF
>TRBJ2-5|.|TRBV6-1|.
TGTGCCAGCGGGCCTAGCGCCAAGCAGTACTTC
CASGPSAKQYF
>TRBJ2-7|.|TRBV6-1|few
TGTGCCAGCAGTGCACGTAGGGCAGTCCACTCCTACAATGAGCAGTACTTC
CASSARRAVHSYNEQYF
>TRBJ2-1|TRBD2|TRBV6-1|.
TGTGCCAGCAGGACTAGCCCGTACAATGAGCAGTTCTTC
CASRTSPYNEQFF
>TRBJ2-4|.|TRBV6-4|.
TGTGCCAGCAGTGACGACAATTACAATGAGCAGTACTTC
CASSDDNYNEQYF